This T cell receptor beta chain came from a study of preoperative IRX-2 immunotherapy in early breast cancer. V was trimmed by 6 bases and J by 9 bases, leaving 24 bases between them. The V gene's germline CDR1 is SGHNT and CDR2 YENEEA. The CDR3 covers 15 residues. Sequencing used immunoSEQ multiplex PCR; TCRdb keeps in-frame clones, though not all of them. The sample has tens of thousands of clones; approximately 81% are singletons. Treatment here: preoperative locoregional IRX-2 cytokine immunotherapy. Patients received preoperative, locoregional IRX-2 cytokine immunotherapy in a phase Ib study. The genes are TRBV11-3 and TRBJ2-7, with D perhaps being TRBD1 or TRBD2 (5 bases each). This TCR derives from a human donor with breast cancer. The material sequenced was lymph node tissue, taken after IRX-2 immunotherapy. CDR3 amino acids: CASSKLPGQESMQYF. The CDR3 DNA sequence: TGTGCCAGCAGTAAACTCCCGGGGCAAGAAAGCATGCAGTACTTC.